Listed below are T cell receptor beta chains from one sample, sequenced in a study of T cells in Graves' hyperthyroidism and ophthalmopathy. TCRdb analysed the multiplex PCR reads with MiXCR anew, one entry per CDR3 protein. The top ten hold around 48% of the sample, which has 300,000 to 400,000 distinct CDR3 sequences, around 23% seen once. The sequencing input was blood. These receptors all stem from a woman aged 50 to 65 with Graves' hyperthyroidism. Each CDR3 is given with its conserved first and last residue. The D gene is left open where the match is weak. Expanded clones get a size class; other rows say once, few or many, or leave the size out.

clone size,J gene,CDR3 length,D gene,V gene,CDR3 protein,CDR3 DNA
many,TRBJ1-4,15,TRBD1,TRBV18,CASSPSGTGAEKLFF,TGTGCCAGCTCTCCTTCCGGGACAGGGGCTGAAAAACTGTTTTTT
NA,TRBJ2-1,17,TRBD2,TRBV5-1,CASSSGLAGGSYNEQFF,TGCGCCAGCAGCTCGGGACTAGCGGGGGGTTCCTACAATGAGCAGTTCTTC
NA,TRBJ2-7,11,NA,TRBV29-1,CSVESGYEQYF,TGCAGCGTTGAAAGTGGGTACGAGCAGTACTTC
many,TRBJ2-1,14,NA,TRBV11-2,CASSLGTGLNEQFF,TGTGCCAGCAGCTTAGGCACAGGCCTCAATGAGCAGTTCTTC
NA,TRBJ1-1,15,NA,TRBV2,CASRETRSRNTEAFF,TGTGCCAGCAGGGAAACGAGAAGCCGGAACACTGAAGCTTTCTTT
many,TRBJ1-2,13,TRBD1,TRBV28,CASSDRDGYGYTF,TGTGCCTCCAGTGACAGGGATGGGTATGGCTACACCTTC
NA,TRBJ2-7,16,TRBD2,TRBV7-2,CASRFQLAGDGNEQYF,TGTGCCAGCAGATTTCAACTAGCGGGGGACGGGAACGAGCAGTACTTC
many,TRBJ2-5,15,NA,TRBV11-3,CASSSRSGPQETQYF,TGTGCCAGCAGCTCGAGAAGCGGACCACAAGAGACCCAGTACTTC
many,TRBJ2-3,13,TRBD2,TRBV28,CASKAGGPDTQYF,TGTGCCAGCAAGGCGGGAGGGCCAGATACGCAGTATTTT
NA,TRBJ1-6,15,NA,TRBV29-1,CSVLVQGSENSPLHF,TGCAGCGTTCTGGTCCAGGGTAGTGAGAATTCACCCCTCCACTTT
many,TRBJ1-3,13,NA,TRBV12-3/TRBV12-4,CASSSGLGNTIYF,TGTGCCAGCAGTTCAGGGTTGGGAAACACCATATATTTT
NA,TRBJ1-1,14,TRBD1,TRBV2,CASGRQGEETEAFF,TGTGCCAGTGGAAGACAGGGGGAGGAAACTGAAGCTTTCTTT
many,TRBJ1-6,18,NA,TRBV11-2,CASSLIPAGRGSGSPLHF,TGTGCCAGCAGCTTAATCCCAGCAGGACGCGGGTCAGGTTCACCCCTCCACTTT
many,TRBJ1-5,13,NA,TRBV2,CASRADSNQPQHF,TGTGCCAGCAGGGCGGATAGCAATCAGCCCCAGCATTTT
many,TRBJ2-1,16,TRBD2,TRBV11-3,CASSLGSGRFSNEQFF,TGTGCCAGCAGCTTAGGGAGCGGGAGGTTCTCTAATGAGCAGTTCTTC
many,TRBJ1-2,13,NA,TRBV3-1,CASSPLKGYGYTF,TGTGCCAGCAGCCCTTTGAAAGGCTATGGCTACACCTTC
many,TRBJ1-6,12,NA,TRBV2,CASEAARSPLHF,TGTGCCAGCGAGGCAGCAAGGTCACCCCTCCACTTT
many,TRBJ1-2,15,NA,TRBV28,CASTKNRGPRDGYTF,TGTGCCAGCACCAAGAATCGAGGGCCGAGAGACGGCTACACCTTC
NA,TRBJ1-1,17,TRBD1,TRBV28,CASNLDDGTGVNTEAFF,TGTGCCAGCAACTTAGACGACGGGACAGGGGTGAACACTGAAGCTTTCTTT
NA,TRBJ1-5,14,NA,TRBV2,CASSLLGQDQPQHF,TGTGCCAGCAGCTTGTTGGGCCAAGATCAGCCCCAGCATTTT
many,TRBJ2-1,17,TRBD2,TRBV6-1,CASSPRLAPTSYNEQFF,TGTGCCAGCAGCCCGAGACTAGCGCCGACCTCCTACAATGAGCAGTTCTTC
many,TRBJ2-1,16,NA,TRBV2,CASSDQEVSSYNEQFF,TGTGCCAGCAGTGATCAGGAAGTAAGCTCCTACAATGAGCAGTTCTTC
many,TRBJ1-2,15,TRBD1,TRBV6-1,CASSDRQGRVKGYTF,TGTGCCAGCAGCGATCGACAGGGGCGAGTGAAGGGCTACACCTTC
many,TRBJ2-3,14,NA,TRBV20-1,CSAVRLQGPDTQYF,TGCAGTGCGGTACGACTTCAGGGACCAGATACGCAGTATTTT
few,TRBJ2-7,12,NA,TRBV10-3,CAISGNLYEQYF,TGTGCCATCAGTGGGAATCTCTACGAGCAGTACTTC
few,TRBJ2-7,14,TRBD1,TRBV11-1,CASSFDRGRNEQYF,TGTGCCAGCAGCTTCGACAGGGGGAGGAACGAGCAGTACTTC
NA,TRBJ2-7,13,TRBD1,TRBV20-1,CSAGQGRAYEQYF,TGCAGTGCCGGACAGGGGAGGGCCTACGAGCAGTACTTC
NA,TRBJ2-6,18,NA,TRBV3-1,CASSQVPGGASGANVLTF,TGTGCCAGCAGCCAAGTTCCAGGGGGGGCTTCTGGGGCCAACGTCCTGACTTTC
many,TRBJ1-5,13,NA,TRBV28,CASRKQVTQPQHF,TGTGCCAGCAGGAAACAGGTGACTCAGCCCCAGCATTTT
few,TRBJ1-2,15,NA,TRBV28,CASSPTGNSNYGYTF,TGTGCCAGCAGTCCTACGGGAAACTCTAACTATGGCTACACCTTC
NA,TRBJ1-5,14,NA,TRBV5-1,CASSEGDTNRPQHF,TGCGCCAGCAGCGAAGGGGACACCAATCGGCCCCAGCATTTT
many,TRBJ2-2,15,TRBD2,TRBV28,CASNGGTSGTGELFF,TGTGCCAGCAATGGGGGGACTAGCGGTACCGGGGAGCTGTTTTTT
many,TRBJ1-1,12,NA,TRBV6-1,CASSELRAEAFF,TGTGCCAGCAGTGAACTCAGGGCTGAAGCTTTCTTT
many,TRBJ2-5,14,TRBD2,TRBV27,CASGSTSGKETQYF,TGTGCCAGCGGGTCGACTAGCGGAAAAGAGACCCAGTACTTC
NA,TRBJ1-5,16,TRBD1,TRBV20-1,CSAKAGTGGQNQPQHF,TGCAGTGCTAAGGCCGGGACAGGGGGCCAGAATCAGCCCCAGCATTTT
many,TRBJ2-3,12,NA,TRBV7-2,CASGSGTDTQYF,TGTGCCAGTGGGAGCGGCACAGATACGCAGTATTTT
many,TRBJ1-1,17,NA,TRBV3-1,CASERDMAVNMNTEAFF,TGTGCCAGCGAACGGGATATGGCAGTGAATATGAACACTGAAGCTTTCTTT
NA,TRBJ2-7,14,NA,TRBV28,CASRTQGRAYEQYF,TGTGCCAGCAGAACCCAGGGTAGGGCCTACGAGCAGTACTTC
many,TRBJ2-1,12,NA,TRBV20-1,CSARGAAAEQFF,TGCAGTGCTAGAGGAGCGGCGGCTGAGCAGTTCTTC
NA,TRBJ1-1,14,TRBD1,TRBV2,CASLEDRGGTEAFF,TGTGCCAGTCTCGAGGACAGGGGAGGGACTGAAGCTTTCTTT
many,TRBJ2-7,13,NA,TRBV7-2,CASSPPDYYEQYF,TGTGCCAGCAGCCCCCCGGACTATTACGAGCAGTACTTC
many,TRBJ1-5,13,NA,TRBV2,CASTPGGFQPQHF,TGTGCCAGCACCCCTGGAGGGTTTCAGCCCCAGCATTTT
NA,TRBJ2-3,14,NA,TRBV6-1,CASSERSGPDTQYF,TGTGCCAGCAGTGAAAGAAGTGGCCCAGATACGCAGTATTTT
many,TRBJ2-6,20,TRBD2,TRBV27,CASSLRMASGTLTGANVLTF,TGTGCCAGCAGTTTACGAATGGCTAGCGGGACCTTAACTGGGGCCAACGTCCTGACTTTC
NA,TRBJ2-7,15,NA,TRBV5-6,CASSLVQGVRGEQYF,TGTGCCAGCAGCTTGGTTCAGGGGGTGCGGGGCGAGCAGTACTTC
few,TRBJ2-5,16,NA,TRBV27,CASSLYFEQGQETQYF,TGTGCCAGCAGTCTCTACTTTGAACAGGGTCAAGAGACCCAGTACTTC